This T cell receptor beta chain comes out of a study of shared clonotypes between healthy human individuals. The CDR3 length is 14 residues. The V gene's germline CDR1 is SGDLS and CDR2 YYNGEE. V dropped 0 bases and J dropped 10; count of bases not matched to a gene: 5. Profiling relied on immunoSEQ multiplex PCR, and the TCRdb table lists in-frame clones only, not all of them. Among fewer than 3 million clones, 85% to 95% were seen once, and the ten largest hold 0.3% to 0.4%. Notes on the study in general: Few donors restricted represented genetic and exposure-history diversity.

Turning to this clone: The antigen is unknown.

From CD4+ cells came CD45RA+ naive and CD45RA-negative memory subsets. This chain uses TRBV9 with TRBJ2-3; 10 positions agree with TRBD1. Sequenced input: naive CD4+ T cells from PBMCs. Indicated subset: CD45RA+ positively selected. The TCR originated in a young man in good health. Some clones in this sample may be carry-over from other donors' samples. The CDR3 nucleotides are TGTGCCAGCAGCGTAGGGGACAGGGGAAATGCGCAGTATTTT. Translating gives CASSVGDRGNAQYF.